The 22 T cell receptor beta chains below were found in one sample sequenced in a study of blood T cell repertoires in COVID-19. TCRdb keeps only in-frame clones here, not all; method: immunoSEQ multiplex PCR. This table holds 250,000 to 350,000 clones, over 75% found once. Sequenced sample: PBMCs or T cells enriched from blood (not recorded which). The receptor set was obtained from a woman younger than 45 who had recovered from COVID-19.

In its sample, this clone was seen once. The chain employs TRBV28 and TRBJ1-5; TRBD1 aligns across 7 bases. In germline, CDR1 is MDHEN, CDR2 SYDVKM. The ends lost 5 bases at V and 0 bases at J; junction bases unmatched: 1. The CDR3 loop spans 14 amino acids. The CDR3 nucleotides are TGTGCCAGCAGTCGGGACAGTAGCAATCAGCCCCAGCATTTT. It translates to CASSRDSSNQPQHF.

This clone was observed a single time. This chain connects TRBV7-3 to TRBJ2-1, with 8 positions matching TRBD2. With 5 bases clipped from V and 9 bases from J, the junction kept 12 bases outside the gene matches. CDR1 SGHTA and CDR2 FQGTGA come from the germline V gene. This CDR3 is 15 amino acids long. The CDR3 nucleotides are TGTGCCAGCAGCGCGACCGGGACTAGTAGGGTTGAGCAGTTCTTC. It is translated as CASSATGTSRVEQFF.

This clone has more than one count but fewer than ten. The CDR3 sequence is CASIISGSSAGELFF. Here the CDR3 DNA reads TGTGCCAGTATAATTAGCGGGAGTTCAGCCGGGGAGCTGTTTTTT. The J gene is TRBJ2-2, the V gene TRBV19, with 9 bases aligning to TRBD2. The CDR3 spans 15 residues. The V segment lost 7 bases and the J segment 6 bases; nucleotides outside the gene matches: 9. Per germline, CDR1 LNHDA and CDR2 SQIVND (reference sequence). Looking up the rest from reference TRBV19 and TRBJ2-2 gives the full variable domain: DGGITQSPKYLFRKEGQNVTLSCEQNLNHDAMYWYRQDPGQGLRLIYYSQIVNDFQKGDIAEGYSVSREKKESFPLTVTSAQKNPTAFYLCASIISGSSAGELFFGEGSRLTVL.

The chain combines TRBV3-1 (or the pseudogene TRBV3-2) with TRBJ2-1; possible D gene TRBD1, 5 bases. This CDR3 has 13 residues. Per the germline V gene, CDR1 is LGHDT and CDR2 is YNNKEL (reference sequence). V was shortened by 5 bases and J by 5 bases, with 10 bases between the two germline ends. The CDR3 sequence is CASSSTVNNEQFF. Here the CDR3 DNA reads TGTGCCAGCAGCTCGACAGTTAACAATGAGCAGTTCTTC.

The V and J genes are TRBV9 and TRBJ1-4; D is possibly TRBD1 (5 bases). With 0 bases removed from V and 0 bases from J, the gap between germline ends came to 9 bases. This CDR3 has 16 residues. Germline V lookup: CDR1 SGDLS, CDR2 YYNGEE. The chain's CDR3 is CASSVGGGATNEKLFF. CDR3 DNA sequence: TGTGCCAGCAGCGTAGGCGGGGGAGCAACTAATGAAAAACTGTTTTTT.

The V and J genes are TRBV7-9 and TRBJ1-4; D gene unclear. The CDR3 length is 16 residues. Per germline, CDR1 SEHNR and CDR2 FQNEAQ (reference sequence). Trimming took off 1 base at V and 1 base at J, with 10 bases between the two ends. In DNA form, the CDR3 reads TGTGCCAGCAGCTTAGGGCTCGTTTTAACTAATGAAAAACTGTTTTTT. This sequence encodes CASSLGLVLTNEKLFF.

The V gene is TRBV18, the J gene TRBJ2-1; 14 nucleotides match TRBD2. In germline, CDR1 is KGHSH, CDR2 LQKENI. The CDR3 totals 14 residues. Trimming at V came to 5 bases and at J to 8 bases, leaving 2 bases not matched to a gene. The CDR3 sequence: CASSGTSGSYEQFF. CDR3 nucleotides: TGTGCCAGCTCAGGGACTAGCGGGAGCTATGAGCAGTTCTTC.

The chain joins TRBV7-6 to TRBJ2-7; no definite D call. The CDR3 runs to 15 residues. Germline V gives CDR1 SGHVS, CDR2 FNYEAQ. The V and J ends lost 0 bases and 0 bases respectively, with 9 bases between them. Here the CDR3 DNA reads TGTGCCAGCAGCTTAGCAGACGACACCTCCTACGAGCAGTACTTC. It translates to CASSLADDTSYEQYF.

This chain uses TRBV28 with TRBJ1-1; D gene ambiguous. Trimming shortened V by 1 base and J by 5 bases, and 2 bases separated the two germline ends. Germline V gives CDR1 MDHEN, CDR2 SYDVKM. This CDR3 spans 11 amino acids. The CDR3 sequence is CASSLLTEAFF. In DNA form, the CDR3 reads TGTGCCAGCAGTTTATTAACTGAAGCTTTCTTT.

This clone was recorded only once. The gene calls are TRBV30 and TRBJ2-1; TRBD2 is a possible D gene (6 bases). The CDR3 loop spans 15 amino acids. V gave up 5 bases and J gave up 0 bases, with 14 bases separating them. Germline CDR1 and CDR2: GTSNPN and SVGIG (reference sequence). The CDR3 DNA follows: TGTGCCTGGCTACACGGGGGTAGCTCCTACAATGAGCAGTTCTTC. It is translated as CAWLHGGSSYNEQFF.

The V call is TRBV5-6, the J call TRBJ2-7; 9 positions agree with TRBD2. V shed 1 base and J 3 bases; nucleotides not matched to a gene: 8. Germline V gives CDR1 SGHDT, CDR2 YYEEEE. This CDR3 has 16 residues. In DNA, the CDR3 is TGTGCCAGCAGCTTGTTTTTGGCTAGCGGGAACTACGAGCAGTACTTC. This translates into CASSLFLASGNYEQYF.

V usage is TRBV4-2 and J usage is TRBJ2-7; 8 nucleotides agree with TRBD1. The junction had 9 bases not matched to a gene; V was cut back by 1 base and J by 4 bases. The CDR3 covers 16 residues. The germline CDR1 and CDR2 sequences are LGHNA and YNFKEQ. The CDR3 coding sequence is TGTGCCAGCAGCCAAGCCAAGAACAGGGGGTCGTACGAGCAGTACTTC. Amino acid sequence: CASSQAKNRGSYEQYF.

The chain has TRBV6-5 and TRBJ1-3, with a weak D call TRBD1 (5 bases). CDR3 length: 14 amino acids. With 6 bases removed from V and 1 base from J, the gap between germline ends came to 10 bases. Germline V CDR1 and CDR2: MNHEY, SVGAGI. In DNA, the CDR3 is TGTGCCAGCAGCAGCAGGGTTTCTGGAAACACCATATATTTT. Translating it yields CASSSRVSGNTIYF.

CDR3 nucleotide sequence: TGCGCCAGCAGCTTGGGATCCAGGGATGAGACCCAGTACTTC. It encodes CASSLGSRDETQYF. V is TRBV5-1 and J is TRBJ2-5; D is perhaps TRBD1 (5 bases). The germline CDR1 and CDR2 sequences are SGHRS and YFSETQ. V dropped 0 bases and J dropped 5 bases, with 11 bases sitting between them. This CDR3 spans 14 amino acids.

The CDR3 nucleotides are TGTGCCAGCAGCCGGGGACTCCTCGCGGGGTTCTTC. It encodes CASSRGLLAGFF. This chain uses TRBV28 with TRBJ2-1, with a weak D call TRBD2 (6 bases). Germline values: CDR1 MDHEN, CDR2 SYDVKM. CDR3 length equals 12 residues. V was clipped by 6 bases and J by 15 bases, with 18 bases between them.

The rearrangement joins TRBV6-2 or TRBV6-3 to TRBJ2-5; D gene ambiguous. Trimming cost V 0 bases and J 5 bases, with 16 bases left between them. Germline CDR1 reads MNHEY; CDR2 reads SVGEGT. The CDR3 loop spans 16 amino acids. This chain's CDR3 is CASSYSGQPYGETQYF. The CDR3 DNA sequence: TGTGCCAGCAGTTACTCCGGCCAGCCCTACGGGGAGACCCAGTACTTC.

This chain joins TRBV28 and TRBJ2-1; 9 positions agree with TRBD1. The J segment lost 5 bases and the V segment lost 4 bases, leaving 6 bases of the junction unmatched. CDR3 length equals 15 residues. Per the germline V gene, CDR1 is MDHEN and CDR2 is SYDVKM. The CDR3 DNA is TGTGCCAGCAGTTCGGGACAGGGAGCCAACAATGAGCAGTTCTTC. Residues: CASSSGQGANNEQFF.

The chain joins TRBV28 to TRBJ1-5, with 8 nucleotides matching TRBD1. The V segment lost 5 bases and the J segment 1 base; nucleotides outside the gene matches: 1. This CDR3 spans 14 amino acids. Germline loops: CDR1 MDHEN, CDR2 SYDVKM. CDR3 coding DNA: TGTGCCAGCAGTCCAGGGGGCAGCAATCAGCCCCAGCATTTT. It codes for CASSPGGSNQPQHF.

The chain joins TRBV2 to TRBJ2-3; D call uncertain. Trimming took 7 bases from V and 4 from J, leaving 9 bases between them. Germline lookup yields CDR1 SNHLY and CDR2 FYNNEI. The CDR3 length is 12 residues. The chain's CDR3 is CASNKYPDTQYF. The CDR3 DNA reads TGTGCCAGCAACAAATACCCAGATACGCAGTATTTT.

The chain joins TRBV5-4 to TRBJ1-3, with a weak D call TRBD1 (6 bases). The V and J ends lost 0 bases and 4 bases respectively, with 11 bases between them. Germline assignment: CDR1 SGHNT and CDR2 YYREEE (reference sequence). This CDR3 is built from 15 residues. The CDR3 sequence is CASSLAGGPGNTIYF. The CDR3 bases are TGTGCCAGCAGCTTGGCCGGGGGGCCAGGAAACACCATATATTTT.

This clone was counted once. J is TRBJ2-7 and V is TRBV29-1, with no clear D. V gave up 5 bases and J gave up 3 bases, with 8 bases separating them. Germline assignment: CDR1 SQVTM and CDR2 ANQGSEA. The CDR3 loop spans 11 amino acids. The CDR3 DNA sequence: TGCAGCGTTTACTTTGACTACGAGCAGTACTTC. It translates to CSVYFDYEQYF.

The CDR3 DNA is TGTGCCAGCACCCACTCAGGGGGCAGGACTAGCGGTTACAATGAGCAGTTCTTC. Amino acid sequence: CASTHSGGRTSGYNEQFF. The V and J genes are TRBV28 and TRBJ2-1; TRBD2 agrees at 10 bases. This CDR3 is 18 amino acids long. Per germline, CDR1 MDHEN and CDR2 SYDVKM. The V segment lost 7 bases and the J segment 4 bases; nucleotides outside the gene matches: 16. Variable domain in full (rest from reference TRBV28 and TRBJ2-1): DVKVTQSSRYLVKRTGEKVFLECVQDMDHENMFWYRQDPGLGLRLIYFSYDVKMKEKGDIPEGYSVSREKKERFSLILESASTNQTSMYLCASTHSGGRTSGYNEQFFGPGTRLTVL.